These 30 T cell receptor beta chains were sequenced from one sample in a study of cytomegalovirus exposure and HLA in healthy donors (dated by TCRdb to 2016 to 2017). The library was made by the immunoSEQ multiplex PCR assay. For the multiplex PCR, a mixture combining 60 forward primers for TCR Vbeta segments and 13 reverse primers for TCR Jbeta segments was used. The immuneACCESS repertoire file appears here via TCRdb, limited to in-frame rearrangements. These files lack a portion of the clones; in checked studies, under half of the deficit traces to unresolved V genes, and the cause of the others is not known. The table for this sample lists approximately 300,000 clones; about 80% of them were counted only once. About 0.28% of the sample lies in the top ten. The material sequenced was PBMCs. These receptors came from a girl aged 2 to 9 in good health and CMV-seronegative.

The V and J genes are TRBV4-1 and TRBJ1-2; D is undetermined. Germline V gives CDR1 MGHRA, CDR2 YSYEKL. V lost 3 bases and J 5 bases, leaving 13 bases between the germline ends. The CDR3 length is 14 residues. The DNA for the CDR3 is TGCGCCAGCAGCCAGGCGGGAATGGGTTATGGCTACACCTTC. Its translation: CASSQAGMGYGYTF.

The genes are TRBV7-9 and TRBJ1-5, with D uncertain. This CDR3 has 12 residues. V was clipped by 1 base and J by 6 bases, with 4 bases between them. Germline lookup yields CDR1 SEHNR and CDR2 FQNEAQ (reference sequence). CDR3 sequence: CASSLDRQPQHF. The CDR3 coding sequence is TGTGCCAGCAGCTTAGATCGTCAGCCCCAGCATTTT. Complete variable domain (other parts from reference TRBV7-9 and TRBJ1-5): DTGVSQNPRHKITKRGQNVTFRCDPISEHNRLYWYRQTLGQGPEFLTYFQNEAQLEKSRLLSDRFSAERPKGSFSTLEIQRTEQGDSAMYLCASSLDRQPQHFGDGTRLSIL.

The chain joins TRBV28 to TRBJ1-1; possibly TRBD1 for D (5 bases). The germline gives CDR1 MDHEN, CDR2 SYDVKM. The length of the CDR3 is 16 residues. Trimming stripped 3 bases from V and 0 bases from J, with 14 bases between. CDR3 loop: CASSLGGVGMNTEAFF. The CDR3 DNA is TGTGCCAGCAGTTTGGGAGGGGTTGGAATGAACACTGAAGCTTTCTTT.

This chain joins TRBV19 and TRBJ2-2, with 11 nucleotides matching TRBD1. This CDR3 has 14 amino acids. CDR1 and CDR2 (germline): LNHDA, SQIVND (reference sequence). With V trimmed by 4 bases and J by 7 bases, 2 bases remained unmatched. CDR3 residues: CASSTDRGHGELFF. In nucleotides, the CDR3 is TGTGCCAGTAGTACGGACAGGGGGCACGGGGAGCTGTTTTTT. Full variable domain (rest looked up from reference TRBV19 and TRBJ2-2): DGGITQSPKYLFRKEGQNVTLSCEQNLNHDAMYWYRQDPGQGLRLIYYSQIVNDFQKGDIAEGYSVSREKKESFPLTVTSAQKNPTAFYLCASSTDRGHGELFFGEGSRLTVL.

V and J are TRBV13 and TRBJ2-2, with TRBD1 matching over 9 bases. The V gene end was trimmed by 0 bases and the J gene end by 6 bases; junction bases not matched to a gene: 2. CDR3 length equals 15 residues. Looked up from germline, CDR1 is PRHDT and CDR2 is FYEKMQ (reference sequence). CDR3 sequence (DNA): TGTGCCAGCAGCTTAGGGACAGGGGGAGCCGGGGAGCTGTTTTTT. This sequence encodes CASSLGTGGAGELFF.

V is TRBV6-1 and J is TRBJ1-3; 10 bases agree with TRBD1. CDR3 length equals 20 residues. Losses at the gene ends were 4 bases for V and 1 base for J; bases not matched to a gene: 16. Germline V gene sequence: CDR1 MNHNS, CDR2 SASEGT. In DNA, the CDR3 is TGTGCCAGCAGTGCCGCTGCGGGACAGGGGTTTAGGGGTTCTGGAAACACCATATATTTT. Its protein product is CASSAAAGQGFRGSGNTIYF.

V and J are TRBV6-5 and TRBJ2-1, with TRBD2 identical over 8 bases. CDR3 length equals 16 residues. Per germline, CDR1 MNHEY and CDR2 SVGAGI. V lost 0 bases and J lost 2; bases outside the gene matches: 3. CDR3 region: CASSYSREVAYNEQFF. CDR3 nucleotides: TGTGCCAGCAGTTACTCGCGGGAGGTAGCCTACAATGAGCAGTTCTTC.

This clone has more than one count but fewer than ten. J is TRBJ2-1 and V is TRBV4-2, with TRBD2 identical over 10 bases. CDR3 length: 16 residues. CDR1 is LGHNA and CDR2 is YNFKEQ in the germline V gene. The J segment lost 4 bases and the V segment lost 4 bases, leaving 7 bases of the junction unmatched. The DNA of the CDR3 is TGTGCCAGCAGCCCAAAAGCGGGAGGGCTGTACAATGAGCAGTTCTTC. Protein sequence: CASSPKAGGLYNEQFF.

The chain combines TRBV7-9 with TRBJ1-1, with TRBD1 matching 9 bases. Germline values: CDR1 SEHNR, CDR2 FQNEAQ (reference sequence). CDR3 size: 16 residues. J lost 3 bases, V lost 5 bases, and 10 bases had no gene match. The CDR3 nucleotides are TGTGCCAGCAGCCCTAGGACAGGGGAAGAGGACACTGAAGCTTTCTTT. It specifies CASSPRTGEEDTEAFF.

CDR3 residues: CASSVGRGESYNEQFF. CDR3 bases: TGTGCCAGCAGCGTAGGTCGGGGGGAATCTTACAATGAGCAGTTCTTC. This chain connects TRBV9 to TRBJ2-1; 7 bases are a match to TRBD2. J gave up 4 bases and V 0 bases, and 7 bases lay outside the gene matches. Germline V gives CDR1 SGDLS, CDR2 YYNGEE. CDR3 length: 16 residues. Variable domain in full (rest from reference TRBV9 and TRBJ2-1): DSGVTQTPKHLITATGQRVTLRCSPRSGDLSVYWYQQSLDQGLQFLIQYYNGEERAKGNILERFSAQQFPDLHSELNLSSLELGDSALYFCASSVGRGESYNEQFFGPGTRLTVL.

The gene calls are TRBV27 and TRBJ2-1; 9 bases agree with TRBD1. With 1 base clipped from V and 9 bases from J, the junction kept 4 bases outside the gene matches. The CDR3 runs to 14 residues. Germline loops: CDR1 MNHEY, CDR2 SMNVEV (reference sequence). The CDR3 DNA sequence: TGTGCCAGCAGTTTATGGACAGGGGCTGCTGAGCAGTTCTTC. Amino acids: CASSLWTGAAEQFF.

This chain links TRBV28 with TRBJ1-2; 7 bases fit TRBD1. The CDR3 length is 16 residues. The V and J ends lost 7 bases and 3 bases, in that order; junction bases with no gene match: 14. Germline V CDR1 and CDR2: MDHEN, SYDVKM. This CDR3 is CASISPWADRDYGYTF. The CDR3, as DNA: TGTGCCAGCATTTCCCCTTGGGCCGACAGGGACTATGGCTACACCTTC.

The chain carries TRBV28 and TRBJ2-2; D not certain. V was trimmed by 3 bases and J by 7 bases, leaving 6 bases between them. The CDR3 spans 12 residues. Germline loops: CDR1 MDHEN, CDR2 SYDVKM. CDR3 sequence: CASSFSSGELFF. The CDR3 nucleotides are TGTGCCAGCAGTTTTTCCAGCGGGGAGCTGTTTTTT.

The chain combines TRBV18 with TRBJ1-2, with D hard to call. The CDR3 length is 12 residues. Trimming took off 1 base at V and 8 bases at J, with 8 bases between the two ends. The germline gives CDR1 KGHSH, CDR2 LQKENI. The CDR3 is CASSPRESGYTF. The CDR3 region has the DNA TGTGCCAGCTCACCACGAGAAAGCGGCTACACCTTC.

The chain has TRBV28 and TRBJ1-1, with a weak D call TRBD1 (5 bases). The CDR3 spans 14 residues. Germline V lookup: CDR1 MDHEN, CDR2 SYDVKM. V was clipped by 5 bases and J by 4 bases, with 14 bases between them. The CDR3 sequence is CASSPTARATEAFF. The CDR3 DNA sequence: TGTGCCAGCAGTCCGACCGCCAGGGCCACTGAAGCTTTCTTT.

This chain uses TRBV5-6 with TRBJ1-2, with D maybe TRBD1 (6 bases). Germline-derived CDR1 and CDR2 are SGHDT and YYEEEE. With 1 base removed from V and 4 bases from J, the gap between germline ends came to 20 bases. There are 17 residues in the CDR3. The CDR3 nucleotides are TGTGCCAGCAGCTTGTCATCGACCGGGACAAGGTTCTATGGCTACACCTTC. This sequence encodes CASSLSSTGTRFYGYTF.

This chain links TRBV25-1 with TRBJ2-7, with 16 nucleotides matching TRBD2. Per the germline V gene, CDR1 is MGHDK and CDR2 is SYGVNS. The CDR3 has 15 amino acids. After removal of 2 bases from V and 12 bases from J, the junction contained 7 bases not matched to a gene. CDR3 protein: CASSEAGTSGRVRYF. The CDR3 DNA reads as TGTGCCAGCAGTGAAGCCGGGACTAGCGGGAGGGTTCGGTACTTC.

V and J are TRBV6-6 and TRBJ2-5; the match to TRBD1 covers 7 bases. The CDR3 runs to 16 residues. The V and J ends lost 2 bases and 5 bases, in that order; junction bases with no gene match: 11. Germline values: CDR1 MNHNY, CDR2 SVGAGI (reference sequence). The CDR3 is CASSYGWTGKPETQYF. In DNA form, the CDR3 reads TGTGCCAGCAGTTACGGGTGGACAGGAAAGCCGGAGACCCAGTACTTC.

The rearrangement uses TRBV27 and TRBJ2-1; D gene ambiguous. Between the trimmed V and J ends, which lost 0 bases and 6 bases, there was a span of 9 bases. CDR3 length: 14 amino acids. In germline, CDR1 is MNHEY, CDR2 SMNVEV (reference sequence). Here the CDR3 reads CASSLSGRLNEQFF. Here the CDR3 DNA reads TGTGCCAGCAGTTTATCGGGCCGCCTCAATGAGCAGTTCTTC.

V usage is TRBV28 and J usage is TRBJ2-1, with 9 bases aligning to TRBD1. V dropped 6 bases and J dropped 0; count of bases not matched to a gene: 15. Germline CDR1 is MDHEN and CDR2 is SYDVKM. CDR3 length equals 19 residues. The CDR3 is CASSQPDRGISSSYNEQFF. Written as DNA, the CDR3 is TGTGCCAGCAGCCAGCCAGACAGGGGGATTTCCAGCTCCTACAATGAGCAGTTCTTC.

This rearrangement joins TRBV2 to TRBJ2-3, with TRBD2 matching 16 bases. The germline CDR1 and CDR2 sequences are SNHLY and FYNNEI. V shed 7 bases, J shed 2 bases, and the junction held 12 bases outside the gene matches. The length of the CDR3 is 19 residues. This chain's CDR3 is CASNGLYGTSGRATDTQYF. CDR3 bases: TGTGCCAGCAATGGATTATATGGGACTAGCGGGAGGGCCACAGATACGCAGTATTTT.

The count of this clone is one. This chain's CDR3 is CASSPGQEITRGYTF. The DNA for the CDR3 is TGTGCCAGCAGTCCGGGACAGGAGATAACTCGTGGCTACACCTTC. The chain recombines TRBV27 with TRBJ1-2; 8 bases map to TRBD1. The trim removed 5 bases at V and 7 bases at J, leaving 12 bases unmatched. CDR3 length: 15 residues. The germline V gene has CDR1 MNHEY and CDR2 SMNVEV (reference sequence).

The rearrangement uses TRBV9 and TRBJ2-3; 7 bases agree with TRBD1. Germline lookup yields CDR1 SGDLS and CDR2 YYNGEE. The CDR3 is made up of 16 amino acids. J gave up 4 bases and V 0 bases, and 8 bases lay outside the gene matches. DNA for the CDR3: TGTGCCAGCAGCGTAGGACAGGGAATCTTGGCAGATACGCAGTATTTT. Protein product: CASSVGQGILADTQYF. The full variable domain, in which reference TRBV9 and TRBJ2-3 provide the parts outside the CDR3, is DSGVTQTPKHLITATGQRVTLRCSPRSGDLSVYWYQQSLDQGLQFLIQYYNGEERAKGNILERFSAQQFPDLHSELNLSSLELGDSALYFCASSVGQGILADTQYFGPGTRLTVL.

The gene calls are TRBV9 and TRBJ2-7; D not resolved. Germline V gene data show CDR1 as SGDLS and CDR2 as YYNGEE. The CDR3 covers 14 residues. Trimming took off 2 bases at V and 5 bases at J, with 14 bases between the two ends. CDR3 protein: CASSVFGSSHEQYF. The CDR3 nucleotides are TGTGCCAGCAGCGTTTTTGGTAGCAGTCACGAGCAGTACTTC.

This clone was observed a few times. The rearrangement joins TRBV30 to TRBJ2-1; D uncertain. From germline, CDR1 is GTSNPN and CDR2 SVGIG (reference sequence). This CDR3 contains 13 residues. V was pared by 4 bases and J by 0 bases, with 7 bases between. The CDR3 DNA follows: TGTGCCTGGAAGTCTAGCTCCTACAATGAGCAGTTCTTC. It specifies CAWKSSSYNEQFF.

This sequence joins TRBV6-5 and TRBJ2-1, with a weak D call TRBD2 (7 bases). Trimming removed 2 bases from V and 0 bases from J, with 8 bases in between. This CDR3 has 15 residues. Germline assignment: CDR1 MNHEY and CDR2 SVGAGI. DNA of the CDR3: TGTGCCAGCAGTTACGGGGGGGCCTCCTACAATGAGCAGTTCTTC. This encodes CASSYGGASYNEQFF.

The CDR3 nucleotides are TGTGCCAGCAGCCTAAGGTCTGCCAGGGTTCCCTACGAGCAGTACTTC. Its translation: CASSLRSARVPYEQYF. The chain links TRBV7-9 to TRBJ2-5; the D gene is possibly TRBD1 (5 bases). The DNA end is a closer match to TRBJ2-7, so the J assignment may be wrong. CDR1 and CDR2 (germline): SEHNR, FQNEAQ (reference sequence). This CDR3 has 16 residues.

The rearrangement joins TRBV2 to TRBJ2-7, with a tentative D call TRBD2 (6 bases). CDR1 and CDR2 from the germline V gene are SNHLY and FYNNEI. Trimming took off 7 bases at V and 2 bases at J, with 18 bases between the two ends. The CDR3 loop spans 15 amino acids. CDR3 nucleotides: TGTGCCAGCATCCGCCGGGACTCTCCGACCTACGAGCAGTACTTC. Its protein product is CASIRRDSPTYEQYF. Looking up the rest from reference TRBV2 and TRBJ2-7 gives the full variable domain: EPEVTQTPSHQVTQMGQEVILRCVPISNHLYFYWYRQILGQKVEFLVSFYNNEISEKSEIFDDQFSVERPDGSNFTLKIRSTKLEDSAMYFCASIRRDSPTYEQYFGPGTRLTVT.

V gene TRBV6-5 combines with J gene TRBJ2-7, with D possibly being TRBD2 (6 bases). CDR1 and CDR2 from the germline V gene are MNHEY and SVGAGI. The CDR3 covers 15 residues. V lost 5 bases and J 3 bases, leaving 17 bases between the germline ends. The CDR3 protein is CASSPASAGYYEQYF. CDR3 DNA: TGTGCCAGCAGTCCGGCTAGCGCCGGATACTACGAGCAGTACTTC.

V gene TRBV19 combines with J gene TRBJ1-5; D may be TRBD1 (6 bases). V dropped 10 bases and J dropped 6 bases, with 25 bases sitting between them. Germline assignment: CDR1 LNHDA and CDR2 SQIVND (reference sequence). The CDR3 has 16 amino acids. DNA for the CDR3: TGTGCCACCATGCCGGGAATGGGGGTCAGGGGTCAGCCCCAGCATTTT. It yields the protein CATMPGMGVRGQPQHF. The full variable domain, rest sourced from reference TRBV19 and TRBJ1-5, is DGGITQSPKYLFRKEGQNVTLSCEQNLNHDAMYWYRQDPGQGLRLIYYSQIVNDFQKGDIAEGYSVSREKKESFPLTVTSAQKNPTAFYLCATMPGMGVRGQPQHFGDGTRLSIL.